This T cell receptor (beta chain) was sequenced in a study of identical twins. Regarding the study as a whole: Among beta out-of-frame sequences, excess sharing between twins appeared weaker.

TCRdb reanalysed the 5' RACE reads using MiXCR and keeps one entry per CDR3 protein. Among some 730,000 distinct CDR3 sequences listed, 18% were seen once. This CDR3 is 13 amino acids long. V was clipped by 2 bases and J by 8 bases, with 11 bases between them. Germline V gene data show CDR1 as LNHNV and CDR2 as YYDKDF (reference sequence). Regarding this clonotype: Its antigen remains unknown.

In addition, the sample was reused for a study of T cells expressing NK-cell markers. That report notes: Sorted CD3+CD56-NKG2C+, CD3+CD56+NKG2C+ and CD3+CD56+NKG2C- T cells supplied the TCR beta repertoires. For five or six donors, the dominant NKG2C+ clonotypes made up roughly 1.0-7.0% of their CD8+ T cells.

This TCR was recovered from a woman aged 18 to 35 in good health. Material: PBMCs. V gene TRBV15 combines with J gene TRBJ2-3; D perhaps matches TRBD2 (5 bases). As DNA, the CDR3 is TGTGCCACCAGCAGACAGGTTGAGGGTACGCAGTATTTT. Amino acid sequence: CATSRQVEGTQYF.